The present T cell receptor (beta chain) was sequenced within a study of T-cell reconstitution after alpha-beta-depleted transplantation in children (dated by TCRdb to 2016 to 2018). With regard to the full study: Using TCR repertoire profiling, the study quantitatively followed how T-cell immune reconstitution unfolded in children after TCRalphabeta/CD19-depleted allogeneic hematopoietic cell transplantation.

The treatment or condition label corresponds to: allogeneic hematopoietic cell transplantation with graft depleted of TCRalphabeta T cells and CD19 B cells. TCRalphabeta/CD19-depleted allogeneic hematopoietic cell grafts were given to the transplant recipients, all of whom were children. Paper-wide results and their limitations: Over subsequent months, a decline in hyperexpanded clone frequencies was noted, and after one year, T-cell counts and TCRbeta diversity were mostly ascribed to newly produced T cells. In some patients, high TCRbeta diversity at day 60 was attributed to recipient T cells and intrathymic progenitors that had survived conditioning. Apparently early alphabetaT-cell count recovery about two months after transplant reportedly relied on only several hundred rapidly expanded clones derived from non-depleted graft cells.

The CDR3 numbers 14 residues from cysteine through phenylalanine. Left in the record is the CDR3 DNA by itself, 42 bases read in frame from the first base. V and J lose 3 bases and 8 bases, and a span of 14 bases separates them. CDR1 is given as SGDLS and CDR2 as YYNGEE, both from the germline V gene. The protocol used for the library was PCR. Sequenced on an Illumina HiSeq 2500. To normalize quantification of the TCRbeta repertoire, the TCR libraries were built with molecular barcoding that relied on unique molecular identifiers. TCRdb reran the public reads through fastp at Q25 and MiXCR, keeping productive beta chains. Each CDR3 protein gets just one entry, which takes the most common genes and DNA from the rows behind it. This sample has around 270,000 distinct CDR3 sequences in its table, and about a tenth of those were observed once. In total, the top ten clones hold around 7.5% of the sample.

This clonotype was observed at least ten times. Its antigen has not been determined. Base qualities are not recorded, but no much larger clone differs from it by a single base. This specimen was PBMCs, taken before TCRalphabeta/CD19-depleted stem cell transplant. This receptor was identified in a boy under three years old with acute myeloid leukemia, due to receive a stem cell transplant. The rearrangement combines TRBV9 with TRBJ2-2; the D gene assignment is perhaps TRBD1 or TRBD2, with each matching 5 bases. In nucleotides, the sequence is TGTGCCAGCAGCGCGGGGCCAATGGGGGGGGAGCTGTTTTTT. Its coded protein is CASSAGPMGGELFF.